The 16 T cell receptor beta chains below were found in one sample sequenced in a study of shared clonotypes between healthy human individuals. Data came from immunoSEQ multiplex PCR; TCRdb stores just in-frame clones and leaves some out. The repertoire holds under 850,000 clones, with roughly 92% as singletons. Naive CD8 cells lacked CD45RO, underwent positive selection for CCR7 and left out terminally differentiated effector memory CD45RA+ cells. The specimen sequenced was naive CD8+ T cells sorted from blood. All receptors come from a man aged 25 to 40 in good health.

J is TRBJ2-5 and V is TRBV28; no definite D call. Germline V gives CDR1 MDHEN, CDR2 SYDVKM. V was cut by 5 bases and J by 3 bases, with 16 bases left in between. CDR3 length: 15 amino acids. The CDR3 nucleotides are TGTGCCAGCAGTACCAGCCGAGACGAGGAAGAGACCCAGTACTTC. Protein product: CASSTSRDEEETQYF.

The chain employs TRBV29-1 and TRBJ2-1; perhaps D is TRBD1 or TRBD2 (5 bases each). Trimming cost V 7 bases and J 5 bases, with 15 bases left between them. The CDR3 length is 13 residues. Germline V CDR1 and CDR2: SQVTM, ANQGSEA. In DNA, the CDR3 is TGCAGCGCCCTGGGGACCCTACACAATGAGCAGTTCTTC. This codes for CSALGTLHNEQFF.

The V gene is TRBV9, the J gene TRBJ1-1; tentatively, D is TRBD1 (6 bases). Trimming took off 3 bases at V and 3 bases at J, with 12 bases between the two ends. The CDR3 loop spans 14 amino acids. From germline, CDR1 is SGDLS and CDR2 YYNGEE. This CDR3 is CASSDNREDTEAFF. CDR3 bases: TGTGCCAGCAGCGATAACAGGGAGGACACTGAAGCTTTCTTT.

About this clone itself: Other DNA sequences within the sample encode an identical CDR3. The chain combines TRBV5-1 with TRBJ2-3, with D possibly matching TRBD1 (5 bases). V dropped 7 bases and J dropped 2 bases, with 26 bases sitting between them. Germline loops: CDR1 SGHRS, CDR2 YFSETQ. The CDR3 length is 18 residues. The CDR3 loop is CASFPSHGATQSTDTQYF. The CDR3 bases are TGCGCCAGCTTTCCTTCTCATGGGGCGACTCAATCCACAGATACGCAGTATTTT.

In DNA, the CDR3 is TGTGCCAGCAGCCCCCCAGGGGGCGCGAGCTATGGCTACACCTTC. Protein sequence: CASSPPGGASYGYTF. The J gene is TRBJ1-2, the V gene TRBV11-2, with 8 positions matching TRBD1. V was clipped by 5 bases and J by 4 bases; unmatched bases: 9. The CDR3 totals 15 residues. The germline V gene encodes CDR1 SGHAT and CDR2 FQNNGV.

The rearrangement uses TRBV7-9 and TRBJ2-7; 7 bases align to TRBD2. CDR1 SEHNR and CDR2 FQNEAQ come from the germline V gene (reference sequence). V lost 6 bases and J lost 1; bases outside the gene matches: 21. This CDR3 has 19 residues. The CDR3 spells CASSVGVLAERISSYEQYF. The CDR3, as DNA: TGTGCCAGCAGTGTAGGGGTCCTAGCGGAAAGGATCTCTTCCTACGAGCAGTACTTC.

The chain has TRBV28 and TRBJ2-5, with D tentatively TRBD1 or TRBD2 (5 bases each). V lost 6 bases and J lost 1, with 15 bases in between. The CDR3 totals 15 residues. Germline V gene lookup returns CDR1 MDHEN and CDR2 SYDVKM. CDR3: CASRPTWGSQETQYF. CDR3 in DNA: TGTGCCAGCAGGCCGACCTGGGGGTCCCAAGAGACCCAGTACTTC.

The chain carries TRBV5-6 and TRBJ2-5; tentatively, D is TRBD2 (6 bases). Between the trimmed V and J ends, which lost 2 bases and 4 bases, there was a span of 12 bases. From germline, CDR1 is SGHDT and CDR2 YYEEEE. The CDR3 runs to 14 residues. This CDR3 is CASSFGGEVETQYF. CDR3 sequence (DNA): TGTGCCAGCAGCTTTGGAGGGGAGGTAGAGACCCAGTACTTC.

The rearrangement uses TRBV28 and TRBJ2-7; TRBD2 aligns across 9 bases. From germline, CDR1 is MDHEN and CDR2 SYDVKM. Unmatched junction bases numbered 15, after V lost 5 bases and J lost 4 bases. The CDR3 totals 17 residues. DNA for the CDR3: TGTGCCAGCAGTAGGGGACTAGCCCGCCCATCCGAGTACGAGCAGTACTTC. Translation: CASSRGLARPSEYEQYF. The full variable domain, rest sourced from reference TRBV28 and TRBJ2-7, is DVKVTQSSRYLVKRTGEKVFLECVQDMDHENMFWYRQDPGLGLRLIYFSYDVKMKEKGDIPEGYSVSREKKERFSLILESASTNQTSMYLCASSRGLARPSEYEQYFGPGTRLTVT.

A word on this clone: The same CDR3 can be traced to other DNA sequences in this sample. The chain is built from TRBV11-2 and TRBJ2-7, with 8 bases lining up with TRBD2. Germline values: CDR1 SGHAT, CDR2 FQNNGV. The CDR3 totals 14 residues. V trimming: 3 bases; J trimming: 0 bases; junction bases outside the gene matches: 1. In DNA form, the CDR3 reads TGTGCCAGCAGCTTCGGGACTAGCTCCTACGAGCAGTACTTC. Protein: CASSFGTSSYEQYF.

This rearrangement joins TRBV9 to TRBJ2-3; 12 positions match TRBD2. The CDR3 contains 15 residues. Germline assignment: CDR1 SGDLS and CDR2 YYNGEE. The trim removed 6 bases at V and 0 bases at J, leaving 2 bases unmatched. CDR3 sequence reads: CASTLAGGSTDTQYF. The DNA for the CDR3 is TGTGCCAGCACCCTAGCGGGAGGGAGCACAGATACGCAGTATTTT.

With respect to this clone: This CDR3 is also generated by other DNA sequences in the sample. The V gene is TRBV12-5, the J gene TRBJ2-1, with D unresolved. There are 11 residues in the CDR3. CDR1 is LGHNT and CDR2 is FRNRAP in the germline V gene. The germline V and J ends were trimmed by 4 bases and 3 bases, with 1 base remaining between them. CDR3 nucleotide sequence: TGTGCTAGTGGTTACTACAATGAGCAGTTCTTC. Its protein product is CASGYYNEQFF.

The chain employs TRBV27 and TRBJ2-1; the D is unclear. Germline V gene lookup returns CDR1 MNHEY and CDR2 SMNVEV (reference sequence). This CDR3 comprises 14 residues. V was clipped by 6 bases and J by 4 bases, with 13 bases between them. This chain's CDR3 is CASSLAALYNEQFF. DNA of the CDR3: TGTGCCAGCAGCCTGGCAGCCCTTTACAATGAGCAGTTCTTC.

V is TRBV6-1 and J is TRBJ2-7; D unresolved. This CDR3 region has 15 residues. Germline V gene data show CDR1 as MNHNS and CDR2 as SASEGT. Trimming took off 8 bases at V and 1 base at J, with 18 bases between the two ends. The CDR3 is CASGPGPNESYEQYF. The CDR3 bases are TGTGCCAGCGGGCCCGGACCGAATGAGTCCTACGAGCAGTACTTC.

This chain links TRBV9 with TRBJ2-2; possible D gene TRBD1, 6 bases. CDR1 is SGDLS, CDR2 YYNGEE, per germline. The CDR3 covers 17 residues. V dropped 4 bases and J dropped 4 bases, with 20 bases sitting between them. CDR3 sequence reads: CASSQAVGGVFTGELFF. DNA of the CDR3: TGTGCCAGCAGCCAAGCGGTAGGGGGAGTCTTCACCGGGGAGCTGTTTTTT.

The J gene is TRBJ2-7, the V gene TRBV7-9; D gene uncertain. The CDR3 sequence is 16 residues long. Trimming shortened V by 4 bases and J by 3 bases, and 19 bases separated the two germline ends. Germline V gene sequence: CDR1 SEHNR, CDR2 FQNEAQ (reference sequence). CDR3 nucleotides: TGTGCCAGCAGCTCCAAAGGAACCCTCTCGCTCTACGAGCAGTACTTC. The encoded protein is CASSSKGTLSLYEQYF.